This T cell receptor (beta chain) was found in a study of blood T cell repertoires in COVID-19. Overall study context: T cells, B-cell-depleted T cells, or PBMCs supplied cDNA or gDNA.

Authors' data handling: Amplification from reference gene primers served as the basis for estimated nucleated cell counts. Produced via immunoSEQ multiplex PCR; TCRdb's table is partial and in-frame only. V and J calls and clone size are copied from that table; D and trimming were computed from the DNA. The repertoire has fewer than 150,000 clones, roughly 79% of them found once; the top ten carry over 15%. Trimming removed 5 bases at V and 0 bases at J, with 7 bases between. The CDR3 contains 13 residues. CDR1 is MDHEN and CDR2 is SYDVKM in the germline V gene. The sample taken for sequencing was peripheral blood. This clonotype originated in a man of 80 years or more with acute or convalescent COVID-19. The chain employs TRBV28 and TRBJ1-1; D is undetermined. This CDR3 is CASSGQLNTEAFF. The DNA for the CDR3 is TGTGCCAGCAGTGGCCAGTTGAACACTGAAGCTTTCTTT. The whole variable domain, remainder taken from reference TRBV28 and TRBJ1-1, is DVKVTQSSRYLVKRTGEKVFLECVQDMDHENMFWYRQDPGLGLRLIYFSYDVKMKEKGDIPEGYSVSREKKERFSLILESASTNQTSMYLCASSGQLNTEAFFGQGTRLTVV.